This T cell receptor beta chain was retrieved from a study of blood T cells in healthy people across ages. For every donor, a draw yielded around 10 milliliters of peripheral blood. A minimum of 6 micrograms of total RNA was extracted per sample. CDR3 length: 15 residues. From germline, CDR1 is MNHNS and CDR2 SASEGT. With a J-beta primer mix and a sample-barcoded 5' primer, a second PCR ran 7 to 11 cycles. The template-switch adaptor was a 5' adaptor with 12 random nucleotides. It tagged each cDNA molecule. TCRdb processed the 5' RACE reads anew with MiXCR; each CDR3 protein has one entry. This sample yields 380,000 or so distinct CDR3 sequences, of which 45% to 65% are seen a single time; 45% to 60% belongs to the top ten. As for this clonotype: Antigen specificity is unknown. One end of the junction fails to match germline, which may point to a read error.

Notes on the study in general: Because donor CMV status was unknown, expanded clonotype changes were possibly confounded.

The source material was blood. This clonotype was obtained from a man in his 60s in good health. The chain joins TRBV6-1 to TRBJ2-7; D is perhaps TRBD2 (5 bases). The chain's CDR3 is CASSELAQVAYGQYF. CDR3 sequence (DNA): TGTGCCAGCAGTGAACTAGCCCAAGTGGCCTACGGGCAGTACTTC.